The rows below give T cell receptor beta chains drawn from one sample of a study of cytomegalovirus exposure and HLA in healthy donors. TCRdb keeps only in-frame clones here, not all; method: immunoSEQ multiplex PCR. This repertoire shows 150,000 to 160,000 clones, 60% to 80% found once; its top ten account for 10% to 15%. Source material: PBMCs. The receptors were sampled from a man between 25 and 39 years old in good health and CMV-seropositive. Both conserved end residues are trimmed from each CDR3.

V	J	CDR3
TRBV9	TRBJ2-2	ASRAPGQGATGELF
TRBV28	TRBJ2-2	ASSPGTSGNTGELF
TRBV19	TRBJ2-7	ASSPGLAGVGEQY
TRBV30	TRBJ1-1	AWRTGMNTEAF
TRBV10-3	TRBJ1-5	AIGGGLNNQPQH
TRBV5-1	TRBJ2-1	ASSLYSRGYNEQF
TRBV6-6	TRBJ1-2	ASSYSTGLRGYT
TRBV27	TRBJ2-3	ASSFPRTDTQY
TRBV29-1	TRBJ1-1	SVGGRLNTEAF
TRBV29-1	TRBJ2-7	SASDGIGEQY
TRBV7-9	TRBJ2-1	ASSLQLAGGPNEQF
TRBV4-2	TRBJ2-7	ASSLERGASEQY
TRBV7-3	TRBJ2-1	ASSSGLAGPYNEQF
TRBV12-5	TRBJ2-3	ASGLLNTDTQY
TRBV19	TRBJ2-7	ASSIPGTYEQY
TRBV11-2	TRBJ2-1	ASSLADEQF
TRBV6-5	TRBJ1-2	AIRPSDCYGYT
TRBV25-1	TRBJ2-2	ASSGQGSGELF
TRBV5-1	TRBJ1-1	ASSWTGTEAF
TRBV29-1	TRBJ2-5	SVEASGQGGKETQY
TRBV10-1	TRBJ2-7	ASSDPGTTFVEQY
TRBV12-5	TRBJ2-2	ASGLRGGYTGELF
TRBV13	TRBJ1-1	ASSLNGQGNTEAF
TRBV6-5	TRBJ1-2	ASRGGLYGYT
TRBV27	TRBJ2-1	ASSPTGTISRNEQF
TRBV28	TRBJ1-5	ASVERGYQPQH
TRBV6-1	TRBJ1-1	ASSARDRRNTEAF
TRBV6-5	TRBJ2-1	ASSYLAGMDEQF
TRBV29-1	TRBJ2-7	SVGDSSYEQY
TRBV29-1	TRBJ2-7	SVEGLAGVGYEQY
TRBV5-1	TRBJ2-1	ASSSDRGSNNEQF
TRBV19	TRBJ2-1	ASRGLAGGGNNEQF
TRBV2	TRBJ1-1	ASRGADMNTEAF
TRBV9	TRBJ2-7	ASSVAPSGAYEQY
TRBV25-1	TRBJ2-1	ASSSGQGINEQF
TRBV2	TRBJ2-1	ASSVGLAGHNEQF
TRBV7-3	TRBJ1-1	ASSVNRDKNTEAF
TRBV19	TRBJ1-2	ASSIDQTGGDGYT
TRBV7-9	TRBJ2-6	ASSLSSGANVLT
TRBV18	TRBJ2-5	ASSPLTSGKETQY
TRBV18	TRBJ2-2	ASSPTGTGRNTGELF
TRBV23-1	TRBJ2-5	ASSQSRGQGVEETQY
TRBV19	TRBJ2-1	ATGDRGLAGHNEQF
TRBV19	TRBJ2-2	ASSSYREIPGELF
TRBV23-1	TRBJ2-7	ASSKQGRVSISYEQY
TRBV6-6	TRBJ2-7	ASSYPGQGLSEQY
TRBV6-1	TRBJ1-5	ASSWDSRQPQH
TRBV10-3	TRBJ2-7	AISEFQEGEQY
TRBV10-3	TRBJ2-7	AIREGAGGDEQY